One and the same sample provided the 25 T cell receptor delta chains below, sequenced in a study of gammadelta T cells in human blood. TCRdb re-called clones from the RT-PCR reads via CATT. The sample consists of around 1,800 delta-chain clones, around 7% of them appearing once. The sample consisted of non-Vgamma9Vdelta2 gamma-delta T cells from fetal blood. The receptor set was obtained from a human fetus.

As regards this clone: A read error is likely here: a far larger clone is one base away. V is TRDV2 and J is TRDJ3; 8 nucleotides line up with TRDD3. Germline CDR1 reads GEAIGNYY; CDR2 reads EKD. The CDR3 is made up of 16 amino acids. CDR3 protein: CACDTGGSWDTQQMFF. The CDR3 bases are TGTGCCTGTGACACTGGGGGATCCTGGGACACCCAACAGATGTTTTTC.

There are a few counts of this clone. A much larger clone lies a single base off, so this may be a read error. This sequence joins TRDV1 and TRDJ3, with 12 bases identical to TRDD3. V gave up 4 bases and J gave up 1 base; unmatched junction bases: 5. The germline V gene encodes CDR1 TSWWSYY and CDR2 QGS. The CDR3 runs 19 residues. The DNA for the CDR3 is TGTGCTCTTGGGGGACTGGGGGATACAAGGTCCTGGGACACCCGACAGATGTTTTTC. Its protein is CALGGLGDTRSWDTRQMFF.

J is TRDJ2 and V is TRAV29/DV5; 11 bases map to TRDD3. The J gene was not available in TCRdb and was assigned here by matching the DNA to germline segments. The CDR3 contains 15 residues. Trimming removed 1 base from V and 2 bases from J; junction bases left unmatched: 1. Germline V gene sequence: CDR1 NSMFDY, CDR2 ISSIKDK. The CDR3 loop is CAASWGIRLTAQLFF. CDR3 sequence (DNA): TGTGCAGCAAGCTGGGGGATACGCTTGACAGCACAACTCTTCTTT.

This clone is classed as medium-sized (0.01 to 0.1%). The chain has TRDV3 and TRDJ2; 7 bases are shared with TRDD3. The ends lost 2 bases at V and 0 bases at J; junction bases unmatched: 0. The CDR3 covers 13 residues. CDR1 and CDR2 (germline): TVYSNPD, GDNSRS (reference sequence). The CDR3 region has the DNA TGTGCCTTTGGGGGATCTTTGACAGCACAACTCTTCTTT. Its translation is CAFGGSLTAQLFF.

This clone occurred a few times. A read error may be the cause here, since a much bigger clone is one base away. Other DNA variants within this sample encode the same CDR3. V is TRDV1 and J is TRDJ2, with 11 bases identical to TRDD3. Germline values: CDR1 TSWWSYY, CDR2 QGS. This CDR3 has 17 residues. The CDR3 sequence is CALGKHWGIALTAQLFF. CDR3 DNA: TGTGCTCTTGGGAAACACTGGGGGATAGCTTTGACTGCACAACTCTTCTTT.

By sample share, this clone is large (0.1 to 1%). This chain joins TRDV1 and TRDJ2; perhaps D is TRDD2 or TRDD3 (5 bases each). The CDR3 totals 21 residues. Germline V gene lookup returns CDR1 TSWWSYY and CDR2 QGS. V lost 0 bases and J 0 bases, leaving 23 bases between the germline ends. The CDR3 loop reads CALGELVLRYSSTSLTAQLFF. CDR3 bases: TGTGCTCTTGGGGAACTAGTCCTTCGATACTCGTCCACTTCTTTGACAGCACAACTCTTCTTT.

This clone turned up a few times. Just one base apart from a much larger clone, this may be a read error. Other DNA sequences in this sample translate to the same CDR3. This chain links TRAV29/DV5 with TRDJ3; 11 nucleotides match TRDD3. From germline, CDR1 is NSMFDY and CDR2 ISSIKDK. The CDR3 runs 18 residues. V lost 2 bases and J lost 3; bases outside the gene matches: 7. In DNA form, the CDR3 reads TGTGCAGCAAGTGCGTGGACTGGGGGATACTGGGACACCCGACAGATGTTTTTC. It codes for CAASAWTGGYWDTRQMFF.

This clone is deemed medium-sized. This chain uses TRDV3 with TRDJ3; 10 bases align to TRDD3. Germline V lookup: CDR1 TVYSNPD, CDR2 GDNSRS (reference sequence). CDR3 size: 19 residues. The J segment lost 0 bases and the V segment lost 4 bases, leaving 12 bases of the junction unmatched. In nucleotides, the CDR3 is TGTGCCTCCTCGTACTGGGGGATCCCCTACTCCTGGGACACCCGACAGATGTTTTTC. Protein sequence: CASSYWGIPYSWDTRQMFF. The full variable domain, completed using reference TRDV3 and TRDJ3, is CDKVTQSSPDQTVASGSEVVLLCTYDTVYSNPDLFWYRIRPDYSFQFVFYGDNSRSEGADFTQGRFSVKHILTQKAFHLVISPVRTEDSATYYCASSYWGIPYSWDTRQMFFGTGIKLFVEP.

This clone is medium-sized (0.01 to 0.1%) within its sample. The chain employs TRDV3 and TRDJ3; perhaps TRDD3 as D (6 bases). CDR3 length: 18 amino acids. CDR1 and CDR2 from the germline V gene are TVYSNPD and GDNSRS (reference sequence). V shed 2 bases and J shed 0 bases, with 17 bases lying between them. Here the CDR3 DNA reads TGTGCCTTTTGTCTCCCGGGGATTCTCTCCTGGGACACCCGACAGATGTTTTTC. Amino acid sequence: CAFCLPGILSWDTRQMFF.

No V gene was called, and the J gene is TRDJ2. The CDR3 has 10 amino acids. CDR3 bases: TGTAGTGCTTTGACAGCACAACTCTTCTTT. Protein sequence: CSALTAQLFF.

Comment on this clone: This clone may be a read error of a much larger clone one base away. No call was made for the V gene; the J gene is TRDJ2; the D segment call TRDD3 is taken from the table without a DNA check. This CDR3 spans 18 amino acids. For the CDR3, the DNA is TGTGCTCTTGGGGACCTCCGTACTGGGGGATATTTGACAGCACAACTCTTCTTT. The encoded protein is CALGDLRTGGYLTAQLFF.

This clone is classed as medium-sized (0.01 to 0.1%). The genes are TRDV2 and TRDJ3; 13 bases agree with TRDD3. The V gene end was trimmed by 2 bases and the J gene end by 0 bases; junction bases not matched to a gene: 3. The CDR3 is made up of 19 amino acids. The germline CDR1 and CDR2 sequences are GEAIGNYY and EKD. CDR3 coding DNA: TGTGCCTGTGACAAGTACTGGGGGATACGCTCCTGGGACACCCGACAGATGTTTTTC. Translating gives CACDKYWGIRSWDTRQMFF.

This clone was seen only a few times. A read error may be the cause here, since a much bigger clone is one base away. The rearrangement uses TRDV1 and TRDJ1; 13 bases match TRDD3. The germline V gene encodes CDR1 TSWWSYY and CDR2 QGS. V shed 1 base and J 7 bases; nucleotides not matched to a gene: 18. CDR3 length: 20 amino acids. The CDR3 DNA sequence: TGTGCTCTTGGGGAACAGCAGAATCCCCCTCTACTGGGGGATACGGTTAAACTCATCTTT. It is translated as CALGEQQNPPLLGDTVKLIF.

This clone is medium-sized in the sample. The chain links TRDV2 to TRDJ2; 7 bases map to TRDD3. This CDR3 has 14 amino acids. The germline CDR1 and CDR2 sequences are GEAIGNYY and EKD. V shed 0 bases, J shed 3 bases, and the junction held 0 bases outside the gene matches. CDR3 sequence (DNA): TGTGCCTGTGACACCTGGGGGATGACAGCACAACTCTTCTTT. It yields the protein CACDTWGMTAQLFF.

By share, this clone counts as large. The rearrangement uses TRDV3 and TRDJ1, with D unresolved. The V and J ends lost 5 bases and 0 bases respectively, with 10 bases between them. Germline V gene lookup returns CDR1 TVYSNPD and CDR2 GDNSRS (reference sequence). There are 12 residues in the CDR3. CDR3 in amino acids: CALGRDTDKLIF. The CDR3, as DNA: TGTGCCCTAGGGCGGGACACCGATAAACTCATCTTT.

In its sample, this clone ranks as medium-sized. The chain has TRAV29/DV5 and TRDJ2, with 10 bases that match TRDD3. With V trimmed by 2 bases and J by 5 bases, 6 bases remained unmatched. The CDR3 is 15 residues long. CDR1 and CDR2 from the germline V gene are NSMFDY and ISSIKDK. The CDR3 reads CAARRVLGDTAQLFF. For the CDR3, the DNA is TGTGCAGCAAGGCGGGTACTGGGGGATACAGCACAACTCTTCTTT.

Notes on this clone: This may be a read error, as it is one base from a much larger clone. The chain is built from TRDV2 and TRDJ3, with TRDD3 identical over 12 bases. Per germline, CDR1 GEAIGNYY and CDR2 EKD. The CDR3 totals 16 residues. CDR3 in amino acids: CACDTGGYWDPRQMFF. CDR3 coding DNA: TGTGCCTGTGATACTGGGGGATACTGGGACCCCCGACAGATGTTTTTC.

This clone is termed medium-sized. J is TRDJ1 and V is TRDV1; D is undetermined. This CDR3 spans 15 amino acids. Trimming left V 3 bases short and J 0 bases short, with 11 bases between. Germline lookup yields CDR1 TSWWSYY and CDR2 QGS. CDR3 DNA sequence: TGTGCTCTTGGGGAGCCGTACCCCGACACCGATAAACTCATCTTT. This gives the protein CALGEPYPDTDKLIF.

By proportion, this clone is medium-sized. The gene calls are TRDV1 and TRDJ3; maybe TRDD3 (5 bases). There are 18 residues in the CDR3. Trimming took off 2 bases at V and 0 bases at J, with 11 bases between the two ends. Germline lookup yields CDR1 TSWWSYY and CDR2 QGS. CDR3 sequence: CALGEGGVTSWDTRQMFF. DNA of the CDR3: TGTGCTCTTGGGGAAGGGGGGGTTACCTCCTGGGACACCCGACAGATGTTTTTC.

This clone counts as large. The chain uses TRDV1 and TRDJ2, with 12 bases identical to TRDD3. J gave up 3 bases and V 1 base, and 0 bases lay outside the gene matches. Germline V gene data show CDR1 as TSWWSYY and CDR2 as QGS. There are 16 residues in the CDR3. CDR3 amino acids: CALGEHWGILTAQLFF. CDR3 bases: TGTGCTCTTGGGGAACACTGGGGGATACTGACAGCACAACTCTTCTTT.

The J gene is TRDJ2, the V gene TRDV1, with 11 bases fitting TRDD3. There are 17 residues in the CDR3. Germline V CDR1 and CDR2: TSWWSYY, QGS. Unmatched junction bases numbered 8, after V lost 1 base and J lost 7 bases. CDR3 sequence reads: CALGERWGILGEAQLFF. The CDR3 region has the DNA TGTGCTCTTGGGGAACGCTGGGGGATACTTGGAGAAGCACAACTCTTCTTT.

This clone is categorized as large. V usage is TRDV1 and J usage is TRDJ3; 13 bases match TRDD3. V lost 4 bases and J lost 4; bases outside the gene matches: 4. Germline CDR1 TSWWSYY, CDR2 QGS. The length of the CDR3 is 18 residues. DNA for the CDR3: TGTGCTCTTGGGGCCTACTGGGGGATACGGTGGGACACCCGACAGATGTTTTTC. It is translated as CALGAYWGIRWDTRQMFF.

The table lists this clone with a few counts. The chain joins TRDV1 to TRDJ3; 12 bases agree with TRDD3. V was pared by 0 bases and J by 0 bases, with 3 bases of the junction left unmatched. CDR1 and CDR2 (germline): TSWWSYY, QGS. There are 20 residues in the CDR3. The CDR3 DNA is TGTGCTCTTGGGGAACTCTGGGGGATACGGAGCTCCTGGGACACCCGACAGATGTTTTTC. Amino acid sequence: CALGELWGIRSSWDTRQMFF.

The J gene was recorded as TRDJ3; no V gene was called; the DNA was not used to check the table's D call, TRDD3. This CDR3 spans 17 amino acids. As DNA, the CDR3 is TGTGCCTTTGGGGGGACCTATAGCTCCTGGGACACCCGACAGATGTTTTTC. It is translated as CAFGGTYSSWDTRQMFF.

As concerns this clone: This may be a read error, as it is one base from a much larger clone. The same CDR3 can be traced to other DNA sequences in this sample. This rearrangement joins TRDV1 to TRDJ1, with 8 bases lining up with TRDD3. Per germline, CDR1 TSWWSYY and CDR2 QGS. This CDR3 is built from 16 residues. DNA for the CDR3: TGCGCTCTTGGGGATCCCCTGGGGGAATGGTCCGATAAACTCATCTTT. Encoded protein: CALGDPLGEWSDKLIF.